This is a list of T cell receptor beta chains from one sample in a study of response to subunit inactivated influenza vaccine. TCRdb ran MiXCR on the RT-PCR reads and lists one entry per CDR3 protein. Of about 520,000 distinct CDR3 sequences listed, over 25% are singletons. The sequencing used CD4+ T cells sorted from PBMCs, collected approximately 5 days after vaccination. These receptors were obtained from a man aged 45-65 years who received an inactivated influenza vaccine. The CDR3 runs from the conserved cysteine through the conserved F or W. A D gene is named only where the DNA matches it firmly. Some rows mark clone size as missing; the rest say once, few, many or name a class of expanded clone.

>TRBV12-3/TRBV12-4|.|TRBD1|TRBJ1-3
CASSRDRLSSGNTIYF
TGTGCCAGCAGTAGGGACAGGCTCTCCTCTGGAAACACCATATATTTT
>TRBV25-1|many|TRBD2|TRBJ2-3
CASSKTSGRFSDTQYF
TGTGCCAGCAGTAAGACTAGCGGGAGGTTCTCAGATACGCAGTATTTT
>TRBV9|few|TRBD2|TRBJ2-1
CASSVFPSGNEQFF
TGTGCCAGCAGCGTATTTCCTAGCGGGAATGAGCAGTTCTTC
>TRBV24-1|few|.|TRBJ2-5
CATSDVLQGETQYF
TGTGCCACCAGTGACGTATTACAGGGAGAGACCCAGTACTTC
>TRBV12-3/TRBV12-4|.|TRBD1|TRBJ2-2
CASSPRGQGGGELFF
TGTGCCAGCAGTCCCCGCGGACAGGGAGGCGGGGAGCTGTTTTTT
>TRBV12-3/TRBV12-4|.|.|TRBJ1-1
CASSLASWGATEAFF
TGTGCCAGCAGTTTGGCTTCTTGGGGGGCCACTGAAGCTTTCTTT
>TRBV5-1|many|TRBD2|TRBJ2-7
CASSLTSGATYEQYF
TGCGCCAGCAGCTTGACTAGCGGGGCAACCTACGAGCAGTACTTC
>TRBV20-1|many|.|TRBJ2-5
CSANHAARETQYF
TGCAGTGCAAACCATGCCGCGAGAGAGACCCAGTACTTC
>TRBV7-8|few|TRBD1|TRBJ2-7
CASSARDSPYEQYF
TGTGCCAGCAGCGCAAGGGACAGCCCCTACGAGCAGTACTTC
>TRBV20-1|.|.|TRBJ2-7
CSAAKDSYEQYF
TGCAGTGCTGCAAAAGATAGCTACGAGCAGTACTTC
>TRBV5-1|.|TRBD2|TRBJ2-1
CASSFYTSGRFDEQFF
TGCGCCAGCAGCTTCTATACTAGCGGGAGGTTCGATGAGCAGTTCTTC
>TRBV7-2|.|TRBD2|TRBJ2-2
CASSLSSGSGHGELFF
TGTGCCAGCAGCTTATCTAGCGGGAGTGGTCACGGGGAGCTGTTTTTT
>TRBV20-1|.|.|TRBJ2-6
CSADSGNSGANVLTF
TGCAGTGCAGATAGCGGTAACTCTGGGGCCAACGTCCTGACTTTC
>TRBV20-1|.|.|TRBJ1-4
CSASGSGSNEKLFF
TGCAGTGCTAGTGGGTCGGGTTCTAATGAAAAACTGTTTTTT
>TRBV7-8|.|.|TRBJ2-7
CASSQSRAGITYEQYF
TGTGCCAGCAGCCAATCACGGGCCGGAATCACCTACGAGCAGTACTTC
>TRBV11-3|.|.|TRBJ2-5
CASSLAGSEGTQYF
TGTGCCAGCAGCTTAGCGGGGTCAGAAGGGACCCAGTACTTC
>TRBV18|.|.|TRBJ2-7
CASSPEQGDYEQYF
TGTGCCAGCTCACCAGAACAGGGCGACTACGAGCAGTACTTC
>TRBV7-9|.|.|TRBJ2-1
CASSLGRGDNEQFF
TGTGCCAGCAGCTTAGGCCGGGGCGACAATGAGCAGTTCTTC
>TRBV4-1|few|.|TRBJ2-2
CASSRGAWDSTGELFF
TGCGCCAGCAGCCGGGGGGCATGGGACAGCACCGGGGAGCTGTTTTTT
>TRBV4-2|few|.|TRBJ1-2
CASSQEETANYGYTF
TGTGCCAGCAGCCAAGAAGAGACAGCTAACTATGGCTACACCTTC
>TRBV15|few|.|TRBJ1-4
CATSRNRVTNEKLFF
TGTGCCACCAGCAGGAACAGGGTAACTAATGAAAAACTGTTTTTT
>TRBV12-3/TRBV12-4|many|TRBD1|TRBJ1-5
CASSFRSLLWDRGRGANQPQHF
TGTGCCAGCAGTTTTAGGTCCCTGCTCTGGGACAGGGGTCGAGGGGCCAATCAGCCCCAGCATTTT
>TRBV6-2/TRBV6-3|.|.|TRBJ1-6
CASSYSGTHRGISPLHF
TGTGCCAGCAGTTATTCCGGGACCCACCGCGGTATTTCACCCCTCCACTTT
>TRBV20-1|.|TRBD2|TRBJ2-3
CSARPALAGGADTQYF
TGCAGTGCTAGACCGGCCTTAGCGGGAGGGGCAGATACGCAGTATTTT
>TRBV6-5|few|.|TRBJ1-2
CASSPQGYGYTF
TGTGCCAGCAGCCCCCAGGGGTATGGCTACACCTTC
>TRBV11-1|.|.|TRBJ2-1
CASSLGRGSYNEQFF
TGTGCCAGCAGCTTGGGTCGGGGCTCCTACAATGAGCAGTTCTTC
>TRBV5-1|few|.|TRBJ2-3
CASSLEGEVDTQYF
TGCGCCAGCAGCTTGGAGGGGGAGGTGGATACGCAGTATTTT
>TRBV5-1|.|TRBD1|TRBJ2-7
CASSLGTGGLYEQYF
TGCGCCAGCAGCTTAGGGACAGGGGGTCTCTACGAGCAGTACTTC
>TRBV12-3/TRBV12-4|.|TRBD1|TRBJ2-7
CASSQTGGLLEQYF
TGTGCCAGCAGCCAAACAGGGGGCCTCCTTGAGCAGTACTTC
>TRBV10-3|.|.|TRBJ2-5
CAISESLAETQYF
TGTGCCATCAGTGAATCCCTGGCAGAGACCCAGTACTTC
>TRBV15|few|.|TRBJ2-5
CATSSYGSQETQYF
TGTGCCACCAGCAGTTACGGGTCCCAAGAGACCCAGTACTTC
>TRBV20-1|.|TRBD1|TRBJ2-7
CSARASVGTGYEQYF
TGCAGTGCTAGAGCCTCTGTGGGGACAGGCTACGAGCAGTACTTC
>TRBV12-3/TRBV12-4|few|.|TRBJ2-2
CASSLLGANTGELFF
TGTGCCAGCAGTTTACTAGGCGCGAACACCGGGGAGCTGTTTTTT
>TRBV12-3/TRBV12-4|few|.|TRBJ2-7
CASTRDTYSYEQYF
TGTGCCAGCACCAGAGACACCTACTCCTACGAGCAGTACTTC
>TRBV14|few|TRBD2|TRBJ2-1
CASSQGLAGVDEQFF
TGTGCCAGCAGCCAAGGACTAGCGGGAGTGGATGAGCAGTTCTTC
>TRBV28|few|.|TRBJ1-2
CATTRGRNYGYTF
TGTGCCACCACCAGGGGACGGAACTATGGCTACACCTTC